This T cell receptor (beta chain) originates from a study of T cell changes during pregnancy in multiple sclerosis. The CDR3 consists of 15 residues. Germline-derived CDR1 and CDR2 are SGHDN and FVKESK. V trimming: 4 bases; J trimming: 7 bases; junction bases outside the gene matches: 8. The data were produced by immunoSEQ multiplex PCR, yet TCRdb's version contains in-frame clones alone and is incomplete. The sample carries 25,000 to 35,000 clones, more than 90% recorded once. Here the sequenced sample was CD8+ T cells from peripheral blood mononuclear cells, taken before pregnancy. The chain employs TRBV14 and TRBJ2-1; 9 bases are a match to TRBD2. This TCR came from a female donor with multiple sclerosis, enrolled in a pregnancy study. This CDR3 reads CASSLSLAGRNEQFF. Written as DNA, the CDR3 is TGTGCCAGCAGCCTCTCGCTAGCGGGACGGAATGAGCAGTTCTTC.